Listed below are T cell receptor beta chains from one sample, sequenced in a study of molecular identifiers for immune sequencing clone quantification. TCRdb re-called the PCR reads through MiXCR, storing one row per CDR3 protein. In the table there are fewer than 350,000 distinct CDR3 sequences, roughly a quarter of which are singletons. The sequenced sample consisted of naive CD8+ T cells from blood, with Jurkat cell RNA spiked in. These TCRs come from a human donor in good health. Some libraries in this study had Jurkat cell RNA spiked in. CDR3s include the opening cysteine and the closing phenylalanine or tryptophan. A D gene is named only where the DNA matches it firmly. Part of the rows lack a size; the others show once, few, many or a class for expanded clones.

size: NA
D: TRBD1
V: TRBV4-1
J: TRBJ1-1
CDR3: CASSQRPGTGGLTEAFF
DNA: TGCGCCAGCAGCCAGAGACCCGGGACAGGGGGCCTCACTGAAGCTTTCTTT

size: NA
D: TRBD1
V: TRBV12-5
J: TRBJ1-5
CDR3: CDSGLGQGWQLQHF
DNA: TGTGATAGTGGTTTGGGACAGGGGTGGCAGCTCCAGCATTTT

size: few
D: NA
V: TRBV19
J: TRBJ2-5
CDR3: CASSTSSRGQETQYF
DNA: TGTGCCAGTAGTACCTCTTCGAGGGGCCAAGAGACCCAGTACTTC

size: many
D: TRBD1
V: TRBV9
J: TRBJ2-7
CDR3: CASSVADRAYEQYF
DNA: TGTGCCAGCAGCGTAGCGGACAGGGCCTACGAGCAGTACTTC

size: few
D: TRBD1
V: TRBV30
J: TRBJ2-7
CDR3: CAWTGTGGFYEQYF
DNA: TGTGCCTGGACCGGGACAGGGGGGTTCTACGAGCAGTACTTC

size: NA
D: TRBD1
V: TRBV27
J: TRBJ1-2
CDR3: CASSSGGDYGYTF
DNA: TGTGCCAGCAGTTCAGGGGGCGACTATGGCTACACCTTC

size: few
D: NA
V: TRBV4-1
J: TRBJ2-7
CDR3: CASSQEVRITYEQYF
DNA: TGCGCCAGCAGCCAAGAAGTCAGGATAACCTACGAGCAGTACTTC

size: NA
D: TRBD1
V: TRBV4-3
J: TRBJ1-1
CDR3: CASSQEVGKTGAQGTEAFF
DNA: TGCGCCAGCAGCCAAGAGGTGGGGAAGACAGGGGCCCAGGGGACTGAAGCTTTCTTT

size: NA
D: NA
V: TRBV29-1
J: TRBJ2-1
CDR3: CSVEGTPSQIYNEQFF
DNA: TGCAGCGTTGAAGGTACCCCCTCCCAGATTTACAATGAGCAGTTCTTC

size: many
D: NA
V: TRBV7-9
J: TRBJ1-1
CDR3: CASSRMNTEAFF
DNA: TGTGCCAGCAGTCGGATGAACACTGAAGCTTTCTTT